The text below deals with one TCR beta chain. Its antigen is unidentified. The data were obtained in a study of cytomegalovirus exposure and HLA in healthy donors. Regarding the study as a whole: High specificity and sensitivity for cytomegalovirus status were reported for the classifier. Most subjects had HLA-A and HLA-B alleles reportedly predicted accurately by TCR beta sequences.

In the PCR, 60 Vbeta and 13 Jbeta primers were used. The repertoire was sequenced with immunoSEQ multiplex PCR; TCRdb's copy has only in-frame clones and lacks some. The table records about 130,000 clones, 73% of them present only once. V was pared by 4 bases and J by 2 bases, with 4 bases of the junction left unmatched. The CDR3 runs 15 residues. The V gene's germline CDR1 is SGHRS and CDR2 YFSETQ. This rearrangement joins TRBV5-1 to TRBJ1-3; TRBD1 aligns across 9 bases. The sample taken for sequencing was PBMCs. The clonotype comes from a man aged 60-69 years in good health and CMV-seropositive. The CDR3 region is CASSPRTGAGNTIYF. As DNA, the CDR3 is TGCGCCAGCAGCCCCCGGACAGGGGCTGGAAACACCATATATTTT. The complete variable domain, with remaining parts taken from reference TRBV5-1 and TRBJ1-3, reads KAGVTQTPRYLIKTRGQQVTLSCSPISGHRSVSWYQQTPGQGLQFLFEYFSETQRNKGNFPGRFSGRQFSNSRSEMNVSTLELGDSALYLCASSPRTGAGNTIYFGEGSWLTVV.